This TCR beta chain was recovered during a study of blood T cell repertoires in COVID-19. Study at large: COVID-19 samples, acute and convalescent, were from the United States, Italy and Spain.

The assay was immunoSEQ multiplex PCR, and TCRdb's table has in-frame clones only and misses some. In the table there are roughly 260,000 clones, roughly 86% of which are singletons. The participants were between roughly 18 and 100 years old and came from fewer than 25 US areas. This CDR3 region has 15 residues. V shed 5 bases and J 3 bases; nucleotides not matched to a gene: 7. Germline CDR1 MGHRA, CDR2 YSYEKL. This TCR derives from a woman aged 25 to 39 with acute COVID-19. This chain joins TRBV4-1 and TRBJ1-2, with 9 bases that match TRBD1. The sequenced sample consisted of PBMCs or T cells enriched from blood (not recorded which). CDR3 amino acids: CASSSRDRVDYGYTF. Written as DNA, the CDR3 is TGCGCCAGCAGCTCTCGGGACAGGGTGGACTATGGCTACACCTTC.